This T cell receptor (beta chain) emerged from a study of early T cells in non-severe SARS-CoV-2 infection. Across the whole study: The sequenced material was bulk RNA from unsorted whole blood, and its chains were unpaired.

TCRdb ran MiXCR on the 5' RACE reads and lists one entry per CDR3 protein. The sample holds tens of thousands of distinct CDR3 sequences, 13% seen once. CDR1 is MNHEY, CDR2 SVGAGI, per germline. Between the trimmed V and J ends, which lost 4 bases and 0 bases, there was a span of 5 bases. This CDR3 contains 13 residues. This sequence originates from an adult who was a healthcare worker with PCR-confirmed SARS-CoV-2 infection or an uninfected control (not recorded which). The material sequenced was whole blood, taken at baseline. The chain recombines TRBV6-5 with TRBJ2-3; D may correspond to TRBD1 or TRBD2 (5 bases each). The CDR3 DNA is TGTGCCAGCAGTTGGGGGAGCACAGATACGCAGTATTTT. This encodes CASSWGSTDTQYF.